The present T cell receptor beta chain was sequenced within a study of beta chain features in type 1 diabetes. Study-wide background: Taken together, all samples contributed nearly 110 million examined sorted cells. Study conclusions and caveats: Patients with Type 1 diabetes showed moderately but significantly shorter TCRB CDR3s in all four CD4+ subsets.

The V gene's germline CDR1 is LGHNA and CDR2 YSLEER. Trimming cost V 4 bases and J 0 bases, with 9 bases left between them. The CDR3 is 14 amino acids. On this clone itself: Its target is unknown.

cDNA synthesis used the whole RNA isolate, giving expressed TCRB sequences. TCRdb's table, derived via immunoSEQ multiplex PCR, lists solely in-frame clones and lacks some. The data contain about 660,000 clones, around 15% of them singletons. The material sequenced was naive CD4+ T cells from blood. V and J are TRBV4-3 and TRBJ1-1; perhaps TRBD1 as D (5 bases). This clonotype originated in a man aged 18 to 30 with type 1 diabetes. The CDR3 DNA is TGCGCCAGCAGCCTGGGACTCGTGAACACTGAAGCTTTCTTT. Amino acids: CASSLGLVNTEAFF.